This entry lists 10 T cell receptor beta chains sequenced from one sample in a study of cytomegalovirus exposure and HLA in healthy donors. A multiplex PCR was run with 60 Vbeta primers and 13 Jbeta primers. The table came from immunoSEQ multiplex PCR; TCRdb's copy has only in-frame clones and leaves some out. Among around 29,000 clones listed, 50% to 75% were seen once. The sample consisted of PBMCs. The receptor source for this set is a male donor in good health and CMV-seropositive.

The chain joins TRBV27 to TRBJ2-3, with TRBD2 identical over 10 bases. V lost 1 base and J lost 4; bases outside the gene matches: 8. The CDR3 is made up of 17 amino acids. CDR1 and CDR2 (germline): MNHEY, SMNVEV (reference sequence). The CDR3 DNA sequence: TGTGCCAGCAGTTTATTGGGGACTAGCGCCCTGGCAGATACGCAGTATTTT. This codes for CASSLLGTSALADTQYF.

This clone turned up a few times. Here the CDR3 DNA reads TGTGCCAGCAGTCATGGGACAGGGTCCTACGAGCAGTACTTC. This codes for CASSHGTGSYEQYF. This chain joins TRBV28 and TRBJ2-7; 9 nucleotides match TRBD1. V lost 5 bases to trimming and J lost 1 base; unmatched junction nucleotides: 3. CDR3 length equals 14 residues. Germline lookup yields CDR1 MDHEN and CDR2 SYDVKM.

This clone is termed medium-sized. This chain joins TRBV15 and TRBJ2-7; D is undetermined. Trimming pared 0 bases from V and 5 bases from J, leaving 14 bases between. Looked up from germline, CDR1 is LNHNV and CDR2 is YYDKDF (reference sequence). This CDR3 is built from 15 residues. The CDR3 sequence is CATSRDSVRSNEQYF. CDR3 DNA: TGTGCCACCAGCAGAGATTCGGTTAGAAGCAACGAGCAGTACTTC.

The chain uses TRBV18 and TRBJ1-2; D gene ambiguous. V was cut by 2 bases and J by 1 base, with 5 bases left in between. Germline V gene sequence: CDR1 KGHSH, CDR2 LQKENI. The CDR3 loop spans 13 amino acids. This CDR3 is CASSPSVNYGYTF. DNA for the CDR3: TGTGCCAGCTCACCATCGGTTAACTATGGCTACACCTTC.

The chain couples TRBV5-1 to TRBJ1-4; D gene unclear. CDR1 is SGHRS, CDR2 YFSETQ, per germline. Trimming cost V 4 bases and J 0 bases, with 10 bases left between them. The CDR3 totals 15 residues. DNA for the CDR3: TGCGCCAGCAGCCTCTCTACCTCAACTAATGAAAAACTGTTTTTT. This translates into CASSLSTSTNEKLFF.

Of note for this clone: Additional DNA sequences in this sample encode the identical CDR3. The genes are TRBV19 and TRBJ1-2, with D tentatively TRBD1 (6 bases). The V gene lost 8 bases and the J gene lost 1 base, with 8 bases spanning the gap. Germline lookup yields CDR1 LNHDA and CDR2 SQIVND (reference sequence). This CDR3 has 12 residues. CDR3 in DNA: TGTGCCAGTGAACAGGGTAACTATGGCTACACCTTC. This sequence encodes CASEQGNYGYTF.

The CDR3 spells CASSSAGEREQPQHF. CDR3 nucleotides: TGTGCCAGCAGTTCAGCCGGGGAGCGAGAGCAGCCCCAGCATTTT. The rearrangement links TRBV6-5 to TRBJ1-5; D is undetermined. This CDR3 spans 15 amino acids. The germline V and J ends were trimmed by 4 bases and 7 bases, with 17 bases remaining between them. Germline V CDR1 and CDR2: MNHEY, SVGAGI.

The chain has TRBV5-1 and TRBJ2-1, with TRBD2 as a possible D gene (6 bases). From germline, CDR1 is SGHRS and CDR2 YFSETQ. The V end lost 1 base, the J end lost 1 base, and 12 bases lay between the germline ends. The CDR3 has 16 amino acids. The CDR3 spells CASSLWVAASYNEQFF. CDR3 in DNA: TGCGCCAGCAGCTTGTGGGTAGCGGCGTCCTACAATGAGCAGTTCTTC. Together with reference TRBV5-1 and TRBJ2-1, the CDR3 gives the full variable domain: KAGVTQTPRYLIKTRGQQVTLSCSPISGHRSVSWYQQTPGQGLQFLFEYFSETQRNKGNFPGRFSGRQFSNSRSEMNVSTLELGDSALYLCASSLWVAASYNEQFFGPGTRLTVL.

The chain carries TRBV4-1 and TRBJ2-1; maybe TRBD1 (6 bases). CDR1 is MGHRA, CDR2 YSYEKL, per germline. The CDR3 is 19 amino acids. The germline V and J ends were trimmed by 3 bases and 4 bases, with 25 bases remaining between them. As DNA, the CDR3 is TGCGCCAGCAGCCAGCGAAGCCACGTGGGGGCTCCTACTTACAATGAGCAGTTCTTC. The encoded protein is CASSQRSHVGAPTYNEQFF.

This clone was detected only a few times. CDR3 loop: CASSDRDRVAGANVLTF. The CDR3 bases are TGTGCCAGCAGTGACCGTGACAGGGTAGCTGGGGCCAACGTCCTGACTTTC. This rearrangement joins TRBV2 to TRBJ2-6, with 7 bases that match TRBD1. This CDR3 spans 17 amino acids. Germline CDR1 and CDR2: SNHLY and FYNNEI. V shed 3 bases, J shed 2 bases, and the junction held 7 bases outside the gene matches.